The source of this T cell receptor beta chain is a study of cytomegalovirus exposure and HLA in healthy donors. About the study: Early released data comprised about 84 million unique TCRs from HLA-typed donors. Study-wide results and limits: In a later analysis, V- and J-gene trimming of beta chains associated with a DCLRE1C missense variant, replicated independently. Among TCR beta chains, those listed as cytomegalovirus-associated numbered under 200.

The germline gives CDR1 KGHSH, CDR2 LQKENI. V was clipped by 2 bases and J by 5 bases; unmatched bases: 6. The CDR3 consists of 15 residues. Note on this clone: Antigen unknown.

Amplification used 60 Vbeta primers and 13 Jbeta primers. Assay: immunoSEQ multiplex PCR; the TCRdb copy retains only in-frame clones and omits some. The sample consists of 100,000 to 150,000 clones, approximately 80% of them appearing once. This clonotype was obtained from a man younger than 45 in good health and CMV-seronegative. The genes are TRBV18 and TRBJ1-5; TRBD1 aligns across 7 bases. Sequencing was done on a sample of PBMCs. CDR3 DNA sequence: TGTGCCAGCTCACCAGGGGACAGTGCCGATCAGCCCCAGCATTTT. Its protein is CASSPGDSADQPQHF. The variable domain in full, completed from reference TRBV18 and TRBJ1-5, reads NAGVMQNPRHLVRRRGQEARLRCSPMKGHSHVYWYRQLPEEGLKFMVYLQKENIIDESGMPKERFSAEFPKEGPSILRIQQVVRGDSAAYFCASSPGDSADQPQHFGDGTRLSIL.